This T cell receptor (beta chain) was sequenced for a study of response to subunit inactivated influenza vaccine. The V gene lost 0 bases and the J gene lost 10 bases, with 7 bases spanning the gap. CDR1 MGHRA and CDR2 YSYEKL come from the germline V gene. CDR3 length equals 12 residues. Whole-study findings and limits: Only a handful of new T cells, the authors suggested, are recruited with each seasonal influenza vaccination.

With regard to this clonotype: The antigen remains unidentified.

TCRdb redid the calling of the RT-PCR reads with MiXCR, one entry per CDR3 protein. The profile shows about 160,000 distinct CDR3 sequences, about 10% of them singletons. The material was CD8+ T cells sorted from PBMCs, obtained around 25 months after vaccination. The V gene is TRBV4-1, the J gene TRBJ2-1; D is undetermined. This TCR derives from a man aged 45-69 years who received an inactivated influenza vaccine. CDR3 in amino acids: CASSQDVMEQFF. CDR3 nucleotides: TGCGCCAGCAGCCAAGACGTGATGGAGCAGTTCTTC.